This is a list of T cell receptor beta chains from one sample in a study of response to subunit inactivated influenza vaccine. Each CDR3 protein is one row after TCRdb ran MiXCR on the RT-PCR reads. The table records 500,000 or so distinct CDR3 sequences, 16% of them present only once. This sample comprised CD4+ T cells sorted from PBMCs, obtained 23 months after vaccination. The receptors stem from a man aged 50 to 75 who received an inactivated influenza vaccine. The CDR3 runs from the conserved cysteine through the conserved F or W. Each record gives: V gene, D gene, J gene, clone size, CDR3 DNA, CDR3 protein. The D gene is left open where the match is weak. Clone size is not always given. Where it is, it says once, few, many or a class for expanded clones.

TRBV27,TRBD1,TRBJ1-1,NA,TGTGCCAGCAGTTTAGGAGACAGGGGGCTACGAGGGAACACTGAAGCTTTCTTT,CASSLGDRGLRGNTEAFF
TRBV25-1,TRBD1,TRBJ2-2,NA,TGTGCCAGCAGTGATTCAACCAGACGGGACAGAAACACCGGGGAGCTGTTTTTT,CASSDSTRRDRNTGELFF
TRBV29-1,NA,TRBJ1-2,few,TGCAGCGGCCAATCGTCTGGGGGGGGCTACACCTTC,CSGQSSGGGYTF
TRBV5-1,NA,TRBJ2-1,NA,TGCGCCAGCAGCAACGGACAGGGGGGTAGACTAGCGGGAAGATACAATGAGCAGTTCTTC,CASSNGQGGRLAGRYNEQFF
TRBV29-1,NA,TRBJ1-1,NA,TGCAGCGTTCAGGGTGCCGCTGAAGCTTTCTTT,CSVQGAAEAFF
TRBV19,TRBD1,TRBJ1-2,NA,TGTGCCAGTAGATCCCGGGACAGGCTCTATGGCTACACCTTC,CASRSRDRLYGYTF
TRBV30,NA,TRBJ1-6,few,TGTGCCTGGAGTATTAATGGGCGACAGAGAATGCCCCTCCACTTT,CAWSINGRQRMPLHF
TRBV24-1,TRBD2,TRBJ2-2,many,TGTGCCACCAGTGACTTAGGACTAGCGGGTCGCACCGGGGAGCTGTTTTTT,CATSDLGLAGRTGELFF
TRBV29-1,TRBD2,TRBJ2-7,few,TGCAGCGTTTGGGCGGGAGGGTCCTACGAGCAGTACTTC,CSVWAGGSYEQYF
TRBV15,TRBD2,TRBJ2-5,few,TGTGCCACCAGCAGAGGACTAGCCCAAGAGACCCAGTACTTC,CATSRGLAQETQYF
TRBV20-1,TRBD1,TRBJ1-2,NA,TGCAGTGCAGGGACAGGGCCAAACTATGGCTACACCTTC,CSAGTGPNYGYTF
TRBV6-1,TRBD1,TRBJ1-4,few,TGTGCCAGCAGCCAGGGGGGTGCAACTAATGAAAAACTGTTTTTT,CASSQGGATNEKLFF
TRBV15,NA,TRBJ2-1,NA,TGTGCCACCAGCGGAAGGACAGCCACAACCTACAATGAGCAGTTCTTC,CATSGRTATTYNEQFF
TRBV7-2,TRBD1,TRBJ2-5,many,TGTGCCAGCAGGTCAGACAGGGAATCGTTCACTATGCAGTACTTC,CASRSDRESFTMQYF
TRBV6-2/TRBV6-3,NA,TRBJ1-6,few,TGTGCCAGCAGCCCACGAGGTTATGGGAATTCACCCCTCCACTTT,CASSPRGYGNSPLHF
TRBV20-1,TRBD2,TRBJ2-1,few,TGCAGTGCTAGAGATTTGCTAGCGGGAGGGTCCTACAATGAGCAGTTCTTC,CSARDLLAGGSYNEQFF
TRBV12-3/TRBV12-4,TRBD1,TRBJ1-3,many,TGTGCCAGCAGGGGACAGCCTTCTCTGTCTGGAAACACCATATATTTT,CASRGQPSLSGNTIYF
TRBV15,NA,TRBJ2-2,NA,TGTGCCACCAGCAGTGTTCCCGGGGAGCTGTTTTTT,CATSSVPGELFF
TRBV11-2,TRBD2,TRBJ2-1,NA,TGTGCCAGCAGCGCAACCGGGACTAGCGAGCAGTTCTTC,CASSATGTSEQFF
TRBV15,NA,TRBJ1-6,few,TGTGCCACCAGGAATAACCAGGGGAGAAATTCACCCCTCCACTTT,CATRNNQGRNSPLHF
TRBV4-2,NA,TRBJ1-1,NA,TGTGCCAGCAGCCGCGCGGGACACAGCAACACTGAAGCTTTCTTT,CASSRAGHSNTEAFF
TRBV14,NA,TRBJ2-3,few,TGTGCCAGCAGCCAACCGAGCTACTCGACTAGAGATACGCAGTATTTT,CASSQPSYSTRDTQYF
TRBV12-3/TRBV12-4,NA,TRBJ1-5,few,TGTGCCAGCAGCCTCGGGGGCATCCCCCAGCATTTT,CASSLGGIPQHF
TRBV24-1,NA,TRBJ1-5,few,TGTGCCACCAGTGATTTCAACAGCCCCAATCAGCCCCAGCATTTT,CATSDFNSPNQPQHF
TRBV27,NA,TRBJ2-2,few,TGTGCCAGCAGGGCTTCAGGCACCGGGGAGCTGTTTTTT,CASRASGTGELFF
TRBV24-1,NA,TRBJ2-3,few,TGTGCCACCAGTGACTCGCCCGCCGATACGCAGTATTTT,CATSDSPADTQYF
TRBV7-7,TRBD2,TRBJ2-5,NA,TGTGCCAGCACCCCAGGACTAGCGGGATGGCAAGAGACCCAGTACTTC,CASTPGLAGWQETQYF
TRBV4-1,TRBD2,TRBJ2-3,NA,TGCGCCAGCAGCCACCCTCGGGGGGGAGGCACAGATACGCAGTATTTT,CASSHPRGGGTDTQYF
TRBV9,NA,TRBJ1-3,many,TGTGCCAGCAGCGTAATTCCGAGCTCTGGAAACACCATATATTTT,CASSVIPSSGNTIYF
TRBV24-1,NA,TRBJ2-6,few,TGTGCCACCGGGGGGGCAGGGGCCAACGTCCTGACTTTC,CATGGAGANVLTF
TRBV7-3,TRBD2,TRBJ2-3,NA,TGTGCCAGCAGCTTGGCTAGCGGGAGCACTACAGATACGCAGTATTTT,CASSLASGSTTDTQYF
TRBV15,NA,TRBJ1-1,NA,TGTGCCACCAGCAGAGATCCTGGGACATTTGAAGCTTTCTTT,CATSRDPGTFEAFF
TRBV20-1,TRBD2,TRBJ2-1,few,TGCAGTGCTAGAGATGCGGGGACTACCATTTACAATGAGCAGTTCTTC,CSARDAGTTIYNEQFF
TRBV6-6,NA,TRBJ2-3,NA,TGTGCCAGCAGTTCGCAACTCACAGATACGCAGTATTTT,CASSSQLTDTQYF
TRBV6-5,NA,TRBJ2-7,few,TGTGCCAGCAGTTACGGGGGGACACACGTTGGGTCCGAGCAGTACTTC,CASSYGGTHVGSEQYF
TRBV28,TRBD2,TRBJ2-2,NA,TGTGCCAGCAGATTCATTAGCGGGAGAGGGCCCCGGGAGCTGTTTTTT,CASRFISGRGPRELFF
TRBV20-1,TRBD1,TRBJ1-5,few,TGCAGTGCTAGCCCGGAGGGGGCCCCCCGTCAGCCCCAGCATTTT,CSASPEGAPRQPQHF
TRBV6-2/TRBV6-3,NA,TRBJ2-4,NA,TGTGCCAGCAGTTACTCGATGGTAGAGGTAGCCAAAAACATTCAGTACTTC,CASSYSMVEVAKNIQYF
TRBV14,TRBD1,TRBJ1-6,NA,TGTGCCAGCAGCCCGCGGGACAGCGGGTCTTCCCTCCACTTT,CASSPRDSGSSLHF
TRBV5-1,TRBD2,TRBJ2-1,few,TGCGCCAGCAGCTTTAGCGGGGGTGGGAATGAGCAGTTCTTC,CASSFSGGGNEQFF
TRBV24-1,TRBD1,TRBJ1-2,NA,TGTGCCACCAGTGATCCCCTCGGGACAGGGTCGGACTATGGCTACACCTTC,CATSDPLGTGSDYGYTF
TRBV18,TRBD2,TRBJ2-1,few,TGTGCCAGCTCACGCCTAGCGGGGAAGATCTACAATGAGCAGTTCTTC,CASSRLAGKIYNEQFF
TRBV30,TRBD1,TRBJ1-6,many,TGTGCCTGGAGTGGACAGGGAGTGGGTAATTCACCCCTCCACTTT,CAWSGQGVGNSPLHF
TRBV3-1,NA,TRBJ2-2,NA,TGTGCCAGCAGCCAAGGAGGACAGTTGATCACCGGGGAGCTGTTTTTT,CASSQGGQLITGELFF
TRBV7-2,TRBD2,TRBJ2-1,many,TGTGCCAGCGGGCAGGGTGTAGCGGGAACCCGGAATGAGCAGTTCTTC,CASGQGVAGTRNEQFF
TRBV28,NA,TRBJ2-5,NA,TGTGCCAGCAAAAATGGCCGGATCCAAGAGACCCAGTACTTC,CASKNGRIQETQYF
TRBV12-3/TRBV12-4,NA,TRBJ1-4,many,TGTGCCAGCAGTTTAGCCTTGAATGAAAAACTGTTTTTT,CASSLALNEKLFF
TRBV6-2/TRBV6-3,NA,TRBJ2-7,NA,TGTGCCAGCAGTGATCCGGGACCCCCGTACGAGCAGTACTTC,CASSDPGPPYEQYF
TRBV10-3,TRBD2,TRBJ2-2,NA,TGTGCCATCAGTACCGACGGGACTAGCGGGCTGAACACCGGGGAGCTGTTTTTT,CAISTDGTSGLNTGELFF
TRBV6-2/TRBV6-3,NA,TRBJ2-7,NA,TGTGCCAGCAGATCGGACATCTCCTACGAGCAGTACTTC,CASRSDISYEQYF
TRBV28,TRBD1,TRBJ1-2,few,TGTGCCAGCAGCAGGGGGGTGGGCCAGGGGTTTGGCTACACCTTC,CASSRGVGQGFGYTF
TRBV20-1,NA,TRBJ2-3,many,TGCAGTGCTAGCCCGGGGCCAGATACGCAGTATTTT,CSASPGPDTQYF
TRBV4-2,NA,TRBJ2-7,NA,TGTGCCAGCAGCGCACAGGGCGTCCAGGCAGAGCAGTACTTC,CASSAQGVQAEQYF
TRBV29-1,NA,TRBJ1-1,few,TGCAGCGCCGGACGGAGCAACACTGAAGCTTTCTTT,CSAGRSNTEAFF
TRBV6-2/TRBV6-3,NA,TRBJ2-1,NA,TGTGCCAGCAGTTACCCTAGCAATGAGCAGTTCTTC,CASSYPSNEQFF